The source of this T cell receptor beta chain is a study of blood T cell repertoires in COVID-19. Study-wide context: Acute and convalescent COVID-19 samples came from the United States, Italy and Spain. Sample material is recorded as cDNA or gDNA derived from T cells, B-cell-depleted T cells, or PBMCs.

This clone was recorded once. Original methodology: Cell counts per sample came from amplifying reference gene primers. Measured with immunoSEQ multiplex PCR; TCRdb has only the in-frame clones, and not every one. The DNA was the basis for D and trimming; V, J and clone size are from that table. The table has 280,000 or so clones, more than 75% seen once; the top ten hold 2% to 2.5%. In germline, CDR1 is LGHDT, CDR2 YNNKEL (reference sequence). The CDR3 has 14 amino acids. With 0 bases clipped from V and 7 bases from J, the junction kept 5 bases outside the gene matches. The genes are TRBV3-1 (or the pseudogene TRBV3-2) and TRBJ2-5; 7 positions agree with TRBD2. The sequencing sample was made of peripheral blood. This clonotype was sampled from a woman aged 25-40 years who had recovered from COVID-19. Written as DNA, the CDR3 is TGTGCCAGCAGCCAAGAGACTAGCTGGGGGACCCAGTACTTC. This codes for CASSQETSWGTQYF.